This T cell receptor beta chain was identified in a study of CD8 T cells in Susac syndrome. Turning to the study itself: Among the sequenced Susac syndrome patients, roughly six had active disease while about eight were in remission. The Susac syndrome patients were therapy-naive, on corticosteroids, or on intravenous immunoglobulin alone at blood draw.

0.5 to 1 ug RNA was reverse transcribed with random hexamers. Multiplex PCR with immunoSEQ amplified the TCR beta CDR3 across 54 Vbeta and 13 Jbeta. TCRdb re-called the immunoSEQ multiplex PCR reads with MiXCR, one entry per CDR3 protein. The table includes 210,000 or so distinct CDR3 sequences, around 93% detected once. The CDR3 loop spans 13 amino acids. V was trimmed by 6 bases and J by 2 bases, leaving 10 bases between them. The germline V gene has CDR1 MNHNY and CDR2 SVGAGI (reference sequence). The sample comprised CD4+ T cells from PBMCs. The sequence derives from a human donor with Susac syndrome. V is TRBV6-6 and J is TRBJ1-2; no firm D call. CDR3 in amino acids: CASSQRLNYGYTF. CDR3 bases: TGTGCCAGCAGCCAGCGTTTGAACTATGGCTACACCTTC.